This T cell receptor (beta chain) was recovered during a study of blood T cell repertoires in COVID-19. Background on the study: COVID-19 samples, acute and convalescent, were from the United States, Italy and Spain. T cells, B-cell-depleted T cells, or PBMCs supplied cDNA or gDNA.

Authors' methods: Amplifying reference gene primers gave estimates of nucleated cell counts. The table came from immunoSEQ multiplex PCR; TCRdb's copy has only in-frame clones and leaves some out. The V and J calls and clone size come from that table; D and trimming were worked out from the DNA. The table has a few hundred thousand clones, approximately 85% seen once. Germline V gene sequence: CDR1 SNHLY, CDR2 FYNNEI. V lost 0 bases, J lost 8 bases, and 16 bases lay in between. CDR3 size: 15 residues. This TCR derives from a woman aged 65 to 85 with acute or convalescent COVID-19. Material for sequencing was peripheral blood. The chain joins TRBV2 to TRBJ1-2; D perhaps matches TRBD1 (5 bases). CDR3 in DNA: TGTGCCAGCAGTGAAGCGGGACGGGAGATTTGGGGCTACACCTTC. Protein product: CASSEAGREIWGYTF. The full variable domain, in which reference TRBV2 and TRBJ1-2 provide the parts outside the CDR3, is EPEVTQTPSHQVTQMGQEVILRCVPISNHLYFYWYRQILGQKVEFLVSFYNNEISEKSEIFDDQFSVERPDGSNFTLKIRSTKLEDSAMYFCASSEAGREIWGYTFGSGTRLTVV.